This TCR beta chain was recorded in a study of blood T cell repertoires in COVID-19. As for the study in general: Researchers got acute and convalescent COVID-19 samples from the United States, Italy and Spain.

Those who participated ranged in age from about 18 to 89 years and resided in roughly 26 US areas. Participant reports of clinical history set cohort assignment. Recovered participants had two consecutive negative NP/OP PCR tests, healthcare professional clearance, or symptom resolution. The germline CDR1 and CDR2 sequences are SGHDT and YYEEEE. With 0 bases removed from V and 7 bases from J, the gap between germline ends came to 5 bases. The CDR3 sequence is 12 residues long. The protocol was immunoSEQ multiplex PCR, while the TCRdb copy is restricted to in-frame clones and leaves out a portion. Found here are 150,000 to 200,000 clones, over 70% of them singletons; the top ten hold around 3.2%.

Sequenced: PBMCs or T cells enriched from blood (not recorded which). This rearrangement joins TRBV5-6 to TRBJ2-1; unclear D gene. The sequence came from an older woman who had recovered from COVID-19. The CDR3 DNA reads TGTGCCAGCAGCTTGGTGGAGAATGAGCAGTTCTTC. Translation: CASSLVENEQFF.